This T cell receptor beta chain was sequenced in a study of T cells in localized non-small cell lung cancer. This CDR3 region has 17 residues. CDR1 SGHNT and CDR2 YYREEE come from the germline V gene (reference sequence). Trimming took off 3 bases at V and 1 base at J, with 19 bases between the two ends. Repertoires were generated with immunoSEQ multiplex PCR, while TCRdb's copy carries only in-frame clones and drops some. The sample has 31,000 or so clones, approximately 88% seen once. Points on this clone: Its target is unknown.

Study outcomes and limitations: Heterogeneity stays possible, as sequencing covered only one tumor region. There was higher T cell clonality in uninvolved adjacent lung than in tumor, and it was highest there.

The sequence was collected from a woman aged 40-69 years with stage III lung adenocarcinoma. The sequenced sample was peripheral blood mononuclear cells, obtained before any cancer treatment. The chain combines TRBV5-4 with TRBJ2-5; TRBD2 might be the D (7 bases). CDR3 nucleotides: TGTGCCAGCAGCTGGGGGGCAAGCGGGACGTTCCAAGAGACCCAGTACTTC. Its translation is CASSWGASGTFQETQYF.